This entry lists 3 T cell receptor beta chains sequenced from one sample in a study of early T cells in non-severe SARS-CoV-2 infection. TCRdb reanalysed the 5' RACE reads using MiXCR and keeps one entry per CDR3 protein. The sample comprises roughly 120,000 distinct CDR3 sequences, 14% to 15% of which are singletons, and just over 20% rests with the top ten. Sequencing input: whole blood. All receptors derive from an adult who was a healthcare worker with PCR-confirmed SARS-CoV-2 infection or an uninfected control (not recorded which).

At least ten counts were recorded for this clonotype. V gene TRBV5-1 combines with J gene TRBJ2-5; D call uncertain. Germline CDR1 and CDR2: SGHRS and YFSETQ. V gave up 4 bases and J gave up 2 bases, with 12 bases separating them. The CDR3 runs to 14 residues. The CDR3 here is CASSTSGDQETQYF. The CDR3, as DNA: TGCGCCAGCAGCACCTCGGGCGATCAAGAGACCCAGTACTTC.

This clonotype was picked up a small number of times. This chain connects TRBV19 to TRBJ1-4, with 8 positions matching TRBD1. Germline CDR1 reads LNHDA; CDR2 reads SQIVND (reference sequence). V shed 4 bases and J 8 bases; nucleotides not matched to a gene: 12. The CDR3 is 16 residues long. The CDR3 DNA reads TGTGCCAGTAGTACTCTCCAGGGGGCTGGGAGCGAAAAACTGTTTTTT. Its translation is CASSTLQGAGSEKLFF.

This clonotype has more than one count but fewer than ten. CDR3 in amino acids: CASISGVTDTQYF. The CDR3 region has the DNA TGTGCCAGCATCTCAGGGGTAACAGATACGCAGTATTTT. The chain has TRBV2 and TRBJ2-3, with D perhaps matching TRBD1 (6 bases). The CDR3 has 13 residues. The ends were cut back, 7 bases at V and 3 bases at J, with 11 bases in the middle. Germline CDR1 SNHLY, CDR2 FYNNEI.